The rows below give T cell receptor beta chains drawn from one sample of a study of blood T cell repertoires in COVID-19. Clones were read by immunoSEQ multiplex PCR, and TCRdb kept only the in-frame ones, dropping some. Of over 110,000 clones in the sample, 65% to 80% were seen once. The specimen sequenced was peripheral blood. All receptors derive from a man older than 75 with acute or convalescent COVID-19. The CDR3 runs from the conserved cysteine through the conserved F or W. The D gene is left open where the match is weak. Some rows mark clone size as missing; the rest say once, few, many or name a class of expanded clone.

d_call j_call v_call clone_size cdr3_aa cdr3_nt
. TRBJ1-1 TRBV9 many CASSSGVSTEAFF TGTGCCAGCAGCTCCGGGGTTTCCACTGAAGCTTTCTTT
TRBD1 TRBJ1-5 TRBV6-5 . CASSGTGLQPQHF TGTGCCAGTTCCGGGACAGGGTTACAGCCCCAGCATTTT
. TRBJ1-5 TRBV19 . CASSARVEYQPQHF TGTGCCAGTAGTGCCAGGGTAGAGTATCAGCCCCAGCATTTT
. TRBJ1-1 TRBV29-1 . CSVVGGPEAFF TGCAGCGTTGTAGGGGGACCTGAAGCTTTCTTT
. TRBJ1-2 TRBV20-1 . CSASVRESYGYTF TGCAGTGCTAGTGTTCGAGAAAGCTATGGCTACACCTTC
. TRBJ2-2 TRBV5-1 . CASTPSEARTGELFF TGCGCCAGCACCCCCAGCGAGGCTCGAACCGGGGAGCTGTTTTTT
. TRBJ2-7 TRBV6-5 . CASRPGTRSYEQYF TGTGCCAGCAGACCCGGGACTCGCTCCTACGAGCAGTACTTC
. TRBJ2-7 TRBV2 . CASSEDGTSYEQYF TGTGCCAGCAGTGAAGACGGGACATCGTACGAGCAGTACTTC
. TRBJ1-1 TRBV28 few CASSSRTVTEAFF TGTGCCAGCTCATCCCGGACAGTCACTGAAGCTTTCTTT
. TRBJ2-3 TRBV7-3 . CASSTSPGTDTQYF TGTGCCAGCAGCACTAGCCCTGGGACAGATACGCAGTATTTT
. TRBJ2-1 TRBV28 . CASSFIRSSYNEQFF TGTGCCAGCAGTTTTATAAGGAGCTCCTACAATGAGCAGTTCTTC
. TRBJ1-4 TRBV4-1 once CASSLGGQVNEKLFF TGCGCCAGCAGCCTCGGCGGGCAGGTGAATGAAAAACTGTTTTTT
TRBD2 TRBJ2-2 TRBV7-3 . CASSLNPAGGPNTGELFF TGTGCCAGCAGCTTAAATCCAGCGGGGGGACCGAACACCGGGGAGCTGTTTTTT
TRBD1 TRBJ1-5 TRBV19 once CASSTPQGAFNQPQHF TGTGCCAGTAGTACCCCGCAGGGGGCTTTCAATCAGCCCCAGCATTTT
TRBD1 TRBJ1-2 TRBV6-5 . CASSPQGQVTYGYTF TGTGCCAGCAGTCCGCAAGGACAGGTGACCTATGGCTACACCTTC
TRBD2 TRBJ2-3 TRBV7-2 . CASSLVRGGPDTQYF TGTGCCAGCAGCTTAGTGCGGGGGGGCCCCGATACGCAGTATTTT
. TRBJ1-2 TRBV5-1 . CASSLDSLRGYTF TGCGCCAGCAGCTTGGACAGTCTAAGGGGCTACACCTTC
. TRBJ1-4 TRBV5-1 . CASSSGSVGGNEKLFF TGCGCCAGCAGCTCCGGGTCAGTAGGAGGAAATGAAAAACTGTTTTTT
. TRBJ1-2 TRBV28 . CASSSRQQANYGYTF TGTGCCAGCAGTTCTCGACAGCAAGCTAACTATGGCTACACCTTC
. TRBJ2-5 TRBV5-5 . CASSFSGEETQYF TGTGCCAGCAGCTTTTCAGGGGAAGAGACCCAGTACTTC
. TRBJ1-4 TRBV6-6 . CASSSFLTATNEKLFF TGTGCCAGCAGTTCTTTTTTGACAGCAACTAATGAAAAACTGTTTTTT
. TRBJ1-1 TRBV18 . CASSPSAVNTEAFF TGTGCCAGCTCACCCTCGGCGGTGAACACTGAAGCTTTCTTT